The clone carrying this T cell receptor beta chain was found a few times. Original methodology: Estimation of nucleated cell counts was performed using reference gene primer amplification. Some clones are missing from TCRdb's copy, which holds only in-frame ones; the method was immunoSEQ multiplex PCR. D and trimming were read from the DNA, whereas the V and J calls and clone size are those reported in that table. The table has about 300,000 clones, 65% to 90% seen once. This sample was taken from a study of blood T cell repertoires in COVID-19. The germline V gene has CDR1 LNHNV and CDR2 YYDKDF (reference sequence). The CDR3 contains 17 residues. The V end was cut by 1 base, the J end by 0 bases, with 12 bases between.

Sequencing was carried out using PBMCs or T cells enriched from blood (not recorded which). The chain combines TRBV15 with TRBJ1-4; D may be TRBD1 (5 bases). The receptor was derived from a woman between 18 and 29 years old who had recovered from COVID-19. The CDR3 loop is CATSRGGQGSTNEKLFF. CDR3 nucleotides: TGTGCCACCAGCAGAGGGGGCCAGGGTTCAACTAATGAAAAACTGTTTTTT. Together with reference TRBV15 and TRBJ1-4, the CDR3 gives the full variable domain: DAMVIQNPRYQVTQFGKPVTLSCSQTLNHNVMYWYQQKSSQAPKLLFHYYDKDFNNEADTPDNFQSRRPNTSFCFLDIRSPGLGDTAMYLCATSRGGQGSTNEKLFFGSGTQLSVL.